A selection of T cell receptor beta chains follows, all from one sample in a study of T cells after yellow fever vaccination. TCRdb processed the 5' RACE reads anew with MiXCR; each CDR3 protein has one entry. The sample has hundreds of thousands of distinct CDR3 sequences, about 17% seen once. The sequencing used PBMCs, collected less than 6 days after the first yellow fever vaccination. Source of these receptors: a man younger than 30 who received the YFV17D yellow fever vaccine. Each CDR3 is given with its conserved first and last residue. The D gene is left open where the match is weak. The listing skips clone size in some rows; elsewhere it reads once, few, many or a size class.

.	15	TRBJ2-7	TRBV2	.	TGTGCCAGCAGAGAGCCGGGGCAGGGATACTACGAGCAGTACTTC	CASREPGQGYYEQYF
few	22	TRBJ2-2	TRBV4-2	.	TGTGCCAGCATCCGAAGTCCAGGTTCGTCGGCGTGGGAGTCTATCAACACCGGGGAGCTGTTTTTT	CASIRSPGSSAWESINTGELFF
few	15	TRBJ2-7	TRBV12-3/TRBV12-4	.	TGTGCCAGCAGCTCCACTAGCTGGTCCCTCTACGAGCAGTACTTC	CASSSTSWSLYEQYF
.	16	TRBJ2-3	TRBV7-9	TRBD1	TGTGCCAGCAGCGGACGACAGGGAAATATAGCGGATACGCAGTATTTT	CASSGRQGNIADTQYF
.	14	TRBJ2-7	TRBV4-1	.	TGCGCCAGCAGCCAAGTGGGCAGGGCCTACGAGCAGTACTTC	CASSQVGRAYEQYF
many	13	TRBJ2-7	TRBV5-1	TRBD1	TGCGCCAGCAGTCCGGGACAGAGCTACGAGCAGTACTTC	CASSPGQSYEQYF
.	15	TRBJ2-7	TRBV19	TRBD1	TGTGCCAGTAGCCAACTCGGGACAGGGTATTACGAGCAGTACTTC	CASSQLGTGYYEQYF
many	13	TRBJ1-1	TRBV7-9	.	TGTGCCAGCAGCTTACTACAGAACACTGAAGCTTTCTTT	CASSLLQNTEAFF
few	17	TRBJ2-1	TRBV4-3	TRBD1	TGCGCCAGCAGCCAGCAGGGCCCAGGGGGTGCATACAATGAGCAGTTCTTC	CASSQQGPGGAYNEQFF
.	11	TRBJ2-1	TRBV29-1	.	TGCAGCGTTGAAAGCAGGGGTGAGCAGTTCTTC	CSVESRGEQFF
few	13	TRBJ1-5	TRBV5-6	.	TGTGCCAGCAGCTTGGGGGGCTATCAGCCCCAGCATTTT	CASSLGGYQPQHF
many	13	TRBJ2-1	TRBV4-3	.	TGTGCCAGCAGCCAGGACTATTACAATGAGCAGTTCTTC	CASSQDYYNEQFF
few	15	TRBJ1-4	TRBV27	TRBD1	TGTGCCAGCAGTTTTTTAGGGGGCTCGGTGGAAAAACTGTTTTTT	CASSFLGGSVEKLFF
.	15	TRBJ2-3	TRBV7-2	TRBD2	TGTGCCAGCAGCTTAGCGACGGGGGGTCCAGATACGCAGTATTTT	CASSLATGGPDTQYF
.	13	TRBJ2-7	TRBV6-5	.	TGTGCCAGCAGTTACCATACCTGGGGCGAGCAGTACTTC	CASSYHTWGEQYF
.	15	TRBJ2-5	TRBV23-1	.	TGCGCCAGCAGGCAGCAGCAGCGCCATGCAGAGACCCAGTACTTC	CASRQQQRHAETQYF
few	17	TRBJ2-3	TRBV4-3	.	TGCGCCAGCAGATACTCCAGGGGCACCCTTGGCACAGATACGCAGTATTTT	CASRYSRGTLGTDTQYF
.	15	TRBJ2-2	TRBV11-1	TRBD2	TGTGCCAGCAGCTGGGGGGGGTCAAACACCGGGGAGCTGTTTTTT	CASSWGGSNTGELFF
few	19	TRBJ2-7	TRBV6-5	.	TGTGCCAGCAGTTACTCGTGGCAGGTTAAGGCTACAACCTCCTACGAGCAGTACTTC	CASSYSWQVKATTSYEQYF
many	14	TRBJ2-7	TRBV12-3/TRBV12-4	TRBD1	TGTGCCAGCAGTGGGACAGGGCATTATTACGAGCAGTACTTC	CASSGTGHYYEQYF
.	15	TRBJ1-2	TRBV19	.	TGTGCCAGTCGGGTCAACAGAAATACTAACTATGGCTACACCTTC	CASRVNRNTNYGYTF
.	15	TRBJ2-7	TRBV5-5	.	TGTGCCAGCAGCTTGGGAGCAGGGTTCTCCTACGAGCAGTACTTC	CASSLGAGFSYEQYF
.	14	TRBJ1-2	TRBV4-1	.	TGCGCCAGCAGCCAAGATGGGGCAGGGGAAGACTACACCTTC	CASSQDGAGEDYTF
.	12	TRBJ1-2	TRBV28	.	TGTGCCAGCAGTTTCAGAAACTATGGCTACACCTTC	CASSFRNYGYTF
.	15	TRBJ2-1	TRBV4-2	TRBD2	TGTGCCAGCAGCCCCGACACTAGCGAGTACAATGAGCAGTTCTTC	CASSPDTSEYNEQFF
few	13	TRBJ1-3	TRBV7-9	.	TGTGCCAGCAGCTTCTTCGAGGGAAACACCATATATTTT	CASSFFEGNTIYF
.	12	TRBJ2-1	TRBV12-3/TRBV12-4	.	TGTGCCAGCAGTCCCTCGAACAATGAGCAGTTCTTC	CASSPSNNEQFF
.	15	TRBJ1-1	TRBV5-1	TRBD1	TGCGCCAGCAGGAGGACAGGGGGCCTGAACACTGAAGCTTTCTTT	CASRRTGGLNTEAFF
.	14	TRBJ1-1	TRBV5-1	.	TGCGCCAGCAGCTTGGTCGGGGTACCTACTGAAGCTTTCTTT	CASSLVGVPTEAFF
.	15	TRBJ2-1	TRBV7-2	TRBD1	TGTGCCAGCAGCTCGGGACAGGTCTTTAACAATGAGCAGTTCTTC	CASSSGQVFNNEQFF
.	13	TRBJ2-2	TRBV15	.	TGTGCCACCAGACGGGGTGGGACCGGGGAGCTGTTTTTT	CATRRGGTGELFF
few	13	TRBJ2-3	TRBV10-3	.	TGTGCCATCAGTGAATTTGCCACAGATACGCAGTATTTT	CAISEFATDTQYF
.	18	TRBJ2-3	TRBV29-1	TRBD2	TGCAGCGTCGAAAGGCCTAGCGGGGGCCTGACCTTCACAGATACGCAGTATTTT	CSVERPSGGLTFTDTQYF
many	14	TRBJ2-3	TRBV18	.	TGTGCCAGCTCCCTCCAGGGGCGCACAGATACGCAGTATTTT	CASSLQGRTDTQYF
.	15	TRBJ2-3	TRBV12-3/TRBV12-4	.	TGTGCCAGCTCCCCTTGGATTTTGAGCACAGATACGCAGTATTTT	CASSPWILSTDTQYF
.	16	TRBJ2-7	TRBV27	.	TGTGCCAGCAGTCCACTCCTCGGGGCGGGGTTCGACGAGCAGTACTTC	CASSPLLGAGFDEQYF
.	15	TRBJ2-5	TRBV5-1	TRBD2	TGCGCCAGCGGTCCTAGCGGCAGTCGAGTGGAGACCCAGTACTTC	CASGPSGSRVETQYF
many	15	TRBJ2-2	TRBV5-1	.	TGCGCCAGCAGGCGGGGCGAAGTGGACACCGGGGAGCTGTTTTTT	CASRRGEVDTGELFF
many	11	TRBJ1-2	TRBV20-1	.	TGCAGTGCTCCCCGGGACTATGGCTACACCTTC	CSAPRDYGYTF
.	15	TRBJ2-5	TRBV4-2	.	TGTGCCAGCAGCCAAGAGGGCAAGGAGGGAGAGACCCAGTACTTC	CASSQEGKEGETQYF
few	18	TRBJ2-1	TRBV6-5	.	TGTGCCAGCAGTTACTCGTCTGTAGGGGGGGGGGCCCACAATGAGCAGTTCTTC	CASSYSSVGGGAHNEQFF
.	15	TRBJ2-3	TRBV29-1	TRBD2	TGCAGCGTTGAAGATGGGCGGGGGGGAACAGATACGCAGTATTTT	CSVEDGRGGTDTQYF
few	14	TRBJ2-1	TRBV10-2	TRBD2	TGCGCCAGCAGTTCCCCGGGGGGATACAATGAGCAGTTCTTC	CASSSPGGYNEQFF
.	16	TRBJ2-7	TRBV10-2	.	TGCGCCAGCAGTGACACTTTCCAGCACAGAAACCACGAGCAGTACTTC	CASSDTFQHRNHEQYF
few	13	TRBJ1-5	TRBV4-1	.	TGCGCCAGCAGCCAAAGTGTATCCCAGCCCCAGCATTTT	CASSQSVSQPQHF
.	13	TRBJ1-2	TRBV6-1	.	TGTGCCAGCAGATCCGGACCGACCTATGGCTACACCTTC	CASRSGPTYGYTF
many	14	TRBJ2-5	TRBV3-1	.	TGTGCCAGCAGCCAAGTGGGACTCAAAGCGACCCAGTACTTC	CASSQVGLKATQYF
many	13	TRBJ1-5	TRBV27	TRBD1	TGTGCCAGCAGTCGTCAGGGGGATCAGCCCCAGCATTTT	CASSRQGDQPQHF
few	14	TRBJ2-7	TRBV19	TRBD1	TGTGCCAGTAGTATCGGACAGGGGCTCGACGAGCAGTACTTC	CASSIGQGLDEQYF